One sample yielded the 2 T cell receptor beta chains listed below, sequenced in a study of T cell repertoires in cytomegalovirus infection. TCRdb used MiXCR to reprocess the reads, holding one entry per CDR3 protein. The table includes approximately 70,000 distinct CDR3 sequences, 20% to 25% detected once. Which antigens these TCRs recognize remains unknown. Sequencing was performed on PBMCs, sequenced either directly or after in vitro stimulation (not recorded which). These receptors were taken from a human donor in good health (CMV status not recorded). Some clones in this sample may be carry-over from other donors' samples.

This clonotype was seen at least ten times. The V gene is TRBV7-8, the J gene TRBJ1-2, with TRBD1 matching 8 bases. J gave up 8 bases and V 5 bases, and 7 bases lay outside the gene matches. The CDR3 is made up of 13 amino acids. Germline CDR1 is SGHVS and CDR2 is FQNEAQ. This chain's CDR3 is CASSGRTGTGYTF. The CDR3 coding sequence is TGTGCCAGCAGCGGCCGGACAGGGACCGGCTACACCTTC.

The chain links TRBV12-3 or TRBV12-4 to TRBJ2-3; D is unresolved. This CDR3 has 13 residues. V was trimmed by 7 bases and J by 5 bases, leaving 13 bases between them. This CDR3 is CASTQHGVDTQYF. The DNA for the CDR3 is TGTGCCAGCACCCAACACGGCGTAGATACGCAGTATTTT.